Shown below are 24 T cell receptor beta chains from a single sample sequenced in a study of PD-1 blockade in classical Hodgkin lymphoma. No patient escaped relapse after autologous stem cell transplantation, and brentuximab vedotin exposure varied. Repertoires were generated with immunoSEQ multiplex PCR, while TCRdb's copy carries only in-frame clones and drops some. The table includes 70,000 or so clones, around 93% detected once. The sequencing used peripheral blood mononuclear cells (PBMCs), collected at baseline. Receptors were obtained from a human donor with classical Hodgkin lymphoma.

The rearrangement uses TRBV19 and TRBJ1-2; D is unclear. This CDR3 contains 13 residues. Trimming removed 7 bases at V and 3 bases at J, with 12 bases between. The germline V gene has CDR1 LNHDA and CDR2 SQIVND (reference sequence). The CDR3 DNA reads TGTGCCAGTAAAACCACAGAGTACTATGGCTACACCTTC. Translated: CASKTTEYYGYTF.

The chain has TRBV21-1 and TRBJ1-2. TRBV21-1 is marked as a pseudogene. The CDR3 is 16 amino acids. CDR3 sequence: CASSKSGKDSNYGYTF. The DNA of the CDR3 is TGTGCCAGCAGCAAATCGGGGAAAGACAGTAACTATGGCTACACCTTC.

This chain uses TRBV28 with TRBJ2-1; TRBD2 matches at 9 bases. CDR3 length: 16 amino acids. Germline CDR1 and CDR2: MDHEN and SYDVKM. V was pared by 3 bases and J by 6 bases, with 9 bases of the junction left unmatched. CDR3: CASSFPGGRVGNEQFF. DNA for the CDR3: TGTGCCAGCAGTTTTCCGGGCGGGAGGGTCGGCAATGAGCAGTTCTTC.

The V and J genes are TRBV11-2 and TRBJ1-2, with D uncertain. This CDR3 is built from 14 residues. From germline, CDR1 is SGHAT and CDR2 FQNNGV. V was clipped by 1 base and J by 1 base, with 7 bases between them. CDR3 loop: CASSLVVDNYGYTF. CDR3 nucleotide sequence: TGTGCCAGCAGCTTAGTGGTGGATAACTATGGCTACACCTTC.

The chain is built from TRBV5-1 and TRBJ2-7, with 13 nucleotides matching TRBD2. The CDR3 is 15 amino acids. The germline V gene encodes CDR1 SGHRS and CDR2 YFSETQ. V was clipped by 4 bases and J by 3 bases; unmatched bases: 4. The CDR3 region is CASSEGLAGNYEQYF. DNA for the CDR3: TGCGCCAGCAGCGAGGGACTAGCGGGGAACTACGAGCAGTACTTC.

The V gene is TRBV7-9, the J gene TRBJ2-1, with a weak D call TRBD2 (6 bases). Trimming took off 3 bases at V and 1 base at J, with 22 bases between the two ends. Germline values: CDR1 SEHNR, CDR2 FQNEAQ (reference sequence). This CDR3 is built from 19 residues. Here the CDR3 DNA reads TGTGCCAGCAGCTTCTCGGCTAGCGTCGGGAGAGTATCCTACAATGAGCAGTTCTTC. Translated, it gives CASSFSASVGRVSYNEQFF.

The V gene is TRBV28, the J gene TRBJ2-2, with TRBD2 matching 7 bases. CDR1 is MDHEN and CDR2 is SYDVKM in the germline V gene. The CDR3 is 14 amino acids. After removal of 8 bases from V and 2 bases from J, the junction contained 5 bases not matched to a gene. DNA of the CDR3: TGTGCCAGCTCCCGCGGGAGTAACACCGGGGAGCTGTTTTTT. This translates into CASSRGSNTGELFF.

The chain combines TRBV18 with TRBJ1-4, with a weak D call TRBD1 (5 bases). The CDR3 runs to 13 residues. V lost 4 bases and J lost 7, with 10 bases in between. Germline V lookup: CDR1 KGHSH, CDR2 LQKENI. CDR3 sequence: CASSLDSGEKLFF. DNA of the CDR3: TGTGCCAGCTCACTTGACAGTGGTGAAAAACTGTTTTTT.

This clone was seen once. J is TRBJ2-7 and V is TRBV7-2; TRBD1 agrees at 9 bases. Germline CDR1 and CDR2: SGHTA and FQGNSA. The CDR3 has 15 amino acids. The V gene end was trimmed by 5 bases and the J gene end by 5 bases; junction bases not matched to a gene: 10. As DNA, the CDR3 is TGTGCCAGCAGCGTTGGGACAGGGAATTCCAACGAGCAGTACTTC. Protein sequence: CASSVGTGNSNEQYF.

J is TRBJ2-7 and V is TRBV5-1; 8 positions match TRBD2. Germline V lookup: CDR1 SGHRS, CDR2 YFSETQ. V lost 0 bases and J lost 6; bases outside the gene matches: 11. There are 16 residues in the CDR3. This CDR3 is CASSLALLAENPEQYF. The CDR3 DNA is TGCGCCAGCAGCTTGGCCCTACTAGCGGAGAATCCCGAGCAGTACTTC. Filled out from reference TRBV5-1 and TRBJ2-7, the complete variable domain reads KAGVTQTPRYLIKTRGQQVTLSCSPISGHRSVSWYQQTPGQGLQFLFEYFSETQRNKGNFPGRFSGRQFSNSRSEMNVSTLELGDSALYLCASSLALLAENPEQYFGPGTRLTVT.

The V and J genes are TRBV5-1 and TRBJ2-5, with TRBD2 matching 7 bases. The DNA end favors TRBJ2-7, so the J call may be wrong. The CDR3 is 15 amino acids. Germline loops: CDR1 SGHRS, CDR2 YFSETQ. DNA of the CDR3: TGCGCCAGCAGCTTGGCCCCTAGCGGCTCCTACGAGCAGTACTTC. It translates to CASSLAPSGSYEQYF.

The rearrangement joins TRBV19 to TRBJ2-1; D unclear. Germline V CDR1 and CDR2: LNHDA, SQIVND (reference sequence). This CDR3 is 13 amino acids long. Between the trimmed V and J ends, which lost 6 bases and 6 bases, there was a span of 12 bases. The chain's CDR3 is CASSPLLGNEQFF. CDR3 DNA: TGTGCCAGTAGCCCCCTCCTGGGCAATGAGCAGTTCTTC.

CDR3 nucleotides: TGTGCCATCCGGGACAGGGCAGATTCACCCCTCCACTTT. Translating it yields CAIRDRADSPLHF. This sequence joins TRBV10-3 and TRBJ1-6; 9 bases match TRBD1. V lost 8 bases, J lost 8 bases, and 4 bases stayed unmatched. The V gene's germline CDR1 is ENHRY and CDR2 SYGVKD. The CDR3 runs 13 residues.

The V call is TRBV2, the J call TRBJ1-5; D gene unclear. Germline loops: CDR1 SNHLY, CDR2 FYNNEI. CDR3 length: 13 residues. The V end lost 8 bases, the J end lost 2 bases, and 10 bases lay between the germline ends. The CDR3 DNA reads TGTGCCAGCGAGAGGGAACGCAATCAGCCCCAGCATTTT. As protein: CASERERNQPQHF.

The chain uses TRBV19 and TRBJ2-7, with D uncertain. V gave up 1 base and J gave up 6 bases, with 7 bases separating them. The CDR3 runs 12 residues. The V gene's germline CDR1 is LNHDA and CDR2 SQIVND (reference sequence). The CDR3, as DNA: TGTGCCAGTAGTATAGGCAGGACCGAGCAGTACTTC. Its translation is CASSIGRTEQYF.

This clone was recorded once. The rearrangement joins TRBV27 to TRBJ2-2, with 10 bases aligning to TRBD2. The J segment lost 5 bases and the V segment lost 7 bases, leaving 7 bases of the junction unmatched. The CDR3 spans 15 residues. Germline V gene sequence: CDR1 MNHEY, CDR2 SMNVEV (reference sequence). The CDR3 nucleotides are TGTGCCAGCACGTTCCTAGCGGGAGTTACCGGGGAGCTGTTTTTT. Translation: CASTFLAGVTGELFF.

V is TRBV30 and J is TRBJ1-2; unclear D gene. This CDR3 region has 12 residues. V dropped 2 bases and J dropped 6 bases, with 10 bases sitting between them. In germline, CDR1 is GTSNPN, CDR2 SVGIG (reference sequence). The CDR3 reads CAWSTQLDGYTF. The CDR3, as DNA: TGTGCCTGGAGTACGCAACTCGATGGCTACACCTTC.

The chain has TRBV14 and TRBJ2-1, with TRBD1 matching over 8 bases. CDR1 is SGHDN, CDR2 FVKESK, per germline. The CDR3 is 13 amino acids. Trimming removed 1 base from V and 9 bases from J; junction bases left unmatched: 2. CDR3 sequence: CASSQGTGSEQFF. The CDR3 DNA is TGTGCCAGCAGCCAAGGGACAGGGAGTGAGCAGTTCTTC.

The chain carries TRBV5-4 and TRBJ2-7; 7 positions match TRBD2. CDR3 size: 15 residues. CDR1 and CDR2 from the germline V gene are SGHNT and YYREEE (reference sequence). Trimming at V came to 1 base and at J to 2 bases, leaving 6 bases not matched to a gene. The CDR3 DNA sequence: TGTGCCAGCAGCTTGTTTGGGGGGGAGCCCTACGAGCAGTACTTC. Translating it yields CASSLFGGEPYEQYF.

The V and J genes are TRBV4-1 and TRBJ1-1, with D possibly TRBD1 on 6 matching bases. The germline CDR1 and CDR2 sequences are MGHRA and YSYEKL. V lost 3 bases and J 7 bases, leaving 12 bases between the germline ends. The length of the CDR3 is 13 residues. Written as DNA, the CDR3 is TGCGCCAGCAGCCATGGTAGGACAGATGAAGCTTTCTTT. Translating gives CASSHGRTDEAFF.

The gene calls are TRBV9 and TRBJ1-6; 7 bases align to TRBD1. The V and J ends lost 4 bases and 3 bases, in that order; junction bases with no gene match: 13. The CDR3 contains 18 residues. Germline lookup yields CDR1 SGDLS and CDR2 YYNGEE. The DNA of the CDR3 is TGTGCCAGCAGCCCTGAACCGGGACAGCTACTCTATAATTCACCCCTCCACTTT. This sequence encodes CASSPEPGQLLYNSPLHF. The full variable domain, completed using reference TRBV9 and TRBJ1-6, is DSGVTQTPKHLITATGQRVTLRCSPRSGDLSVYWYQQSLDQGLQFLIQYYNGEERAKGNILERFSAQQFPDLHSELNLSSLELGDSALYFCASSPEPGQLLYNSPLHFGNGTRLTVT.

The chain recombines TRBV29-1 with TRBJ2-1, with D possibly matching TRBD2 (6 bases). V lost 6 bases, J lost 8 bases, and 17 bases lay in between. CDR3 length: 13 amino acids. CDR1 is SQVTM and CDR2 is ANQGSEA in the germline V gene. The CDR3 DNA sequence: TGCAGCGTCCGGGAGTGGAGTAGTGATGAGCAGTTCTTC. Translating gives CSVREWSSDEQFF.

The rearrangement uses TRBV29-1 and TRBJ2-7; 9 bases line up with TRBD1. With 6 bases clipped from V and 0 bases from J, the junction kept 3 bases outside the gene matches. The CDR3 is 13 amino acids. Germline V lookup: CDR1 SQVTM, CDR2 ANQGSEA. The CDR3 DNA reads as TGCAGCGTCCAGACAGGGGGCTCCTACGAGCAGTACTTC. Its protein product is CSVQTGGSYEQYF.

The chain employs TRBV6-1 and TRBJ1-2; D is possibly TRBD1 (6 bases). The V and J ends lost 2 bases and 5 bases respectively, with 18 bases between them. Germline V gives CDR1 MNHNS, CDR2 SASEGT. The CDR3 runs to 16 residues. CDR3 DNA: TGTGCCAGCAGTGAAAGGCAGGGGCCCGGCGCGTATGGCTACACCTTC. It codes for CASSERQGPGAYGYTF.